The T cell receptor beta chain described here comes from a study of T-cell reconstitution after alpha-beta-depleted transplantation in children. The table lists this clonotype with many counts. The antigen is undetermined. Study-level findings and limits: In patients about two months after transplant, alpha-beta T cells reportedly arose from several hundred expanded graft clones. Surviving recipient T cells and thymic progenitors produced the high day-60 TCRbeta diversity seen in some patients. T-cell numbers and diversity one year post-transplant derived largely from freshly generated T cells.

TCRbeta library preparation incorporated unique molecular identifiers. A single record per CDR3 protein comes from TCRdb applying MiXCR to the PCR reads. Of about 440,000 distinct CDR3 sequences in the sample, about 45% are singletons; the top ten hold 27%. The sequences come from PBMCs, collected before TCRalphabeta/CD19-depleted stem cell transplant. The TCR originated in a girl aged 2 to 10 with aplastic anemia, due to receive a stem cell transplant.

CDR3 in amino acids: CAISVRIYEQYF. In DNA, the CDR3 is TGTGCCATCAGTGTTCGAATCTACGAGCAGTACTTC. This sequence joins TRBV10-3 and TRBJ2-7; D remains ambiguous. Trimming left V 4 bases short and J 3 bases short, with 7 bases between. This CDR3 spans 12 amino acids. Germline lookup yields CDR1 ENHRY and CDR2 SYGVKD.